What follows are 20 T cell receptor beta chains derived from one specimen sequenced in a study of shared clonotypes between healthy human individuals. Method: immunoSEQ multiplex PCR; TCRdb's copy keeps in-frame clones and lacks some. The table includes millions of clones, around 90% detected once. The sample was naive CD4+ T cells sorted from blood. Subset defined: CD45RA+ positively selected. These TCRs come from a man between 18 and 35 years old in good health.

The chain has TRBV6-1 and TRBJ1-5; 9 nucleotides match TRBD1. Trimming removed 2 bases from V and 3 bases from J; junction bases left unmatched: 5. The CDR3 has 16 residues. The V gene's germline CDR1 is MNHNS and CDR2 SASEGT. The CDR3 protein is CASSEKQGATNQPQHF. CDR3 in DNA: TGTGCCAGCAGTGAAAAACAGGGGGCGACCAATCAGCCCCAGCATTTT.

The V gene is TRBV5-4, the J gene TRBJ2-1, with 13 nucleotides matching TRBD2. Unmatched junction bases numbered 1, after V lost 3 bases and J lost 4 bases. Germline loops: CDR1 SGHNT, CDR2 YYREEE (reference sequence). The CDR3 runs 15 residues. The CDR3 loop reads CASSSGLAGYNEQFF. Written as DNA, the CDR3 is TGTGCCAGCAGCTCGGGACTAGCGGGGTACAATGAGCAGTTCTTC.

A note on this clone: The identical CDR3 is also encoded by other nucleotide sequences in the sample. The genes are TRBV5-1 and TRBJ2-5; D uncertain. The V gene's germline CDR1 is SGHRS and CDR2 YFSETQ. The CDR3 covers 13 residues. Trimming left V 0 bases short and J 1 base short, with 4 bases between. This CDR3 is CASSLGSQETQYF. As DNA, the CDR3 is TGCGCCAGCAGCTTGGGCAGCCAAGAGACCCAGTACTTC.

The V and J genes are TRBV2 and TRBJ2-2; the D gene is possibly TRBD1 (6 bases). Germline V gives CDR1 SNHLY, CDR2 FYNNEI. V dropped 2 bases and J dropped 5 bases, with 9 bases sitting between them. The CDR3 extends over 14 amino acids. CDR3 DNA: TGTGCCAGCAGTGAAACAGGGTGGACCGGGGAGCTGTTTTTT. Translation gives CASSETGWTGELFF.

This chain connects TRBV19 to TRBJ1-5, with TRBD1 as a possible D gene (5 bases). The CDR3 has 13 amino acids. Germline V gives CDR1 LNHDA, CDR2 SQIVND (reference sequence). The CDR3 spells CASRAGPNQPQHF. For the CDR3, the DNA is TGTGCTAGCCGGGCGGGGCCAAATCAGCCCCAGCATTTT.

The chain carries TRBV18 and TRBJ1-5; D is unclear. Germline CDR1 KGHSH, CDR2 LQKENI. Trimming took off 0 bases at V and 5 bases at J, with 14 bases between the two ends. The CDR3 has 16 amino acids. For the CDR3, the DNA is TGTGCCAGCTCACCACCGGACGGGCGGAATTATCAGCCCCAGCATTTT. It codes for CASSPPDGRNYQPQHF.

The chain joins TRBV28 to TRBJ1-2, with TRBD1 matching 9 bases. This CDR3 spans 14 amino acids. Trimming at V came to 5 bases and at J to 3 bases, leaving 4 bases not matched to a gene. Germline V lookup: CDR1 MDHEN, CDR2 SYDVKM. The CDR3 DNA reads as TGTGCCAGCAGTACCCGACAGGGGGACTATGGCTACACCTTC. It is translated as CASSTRQGDYGYTF.

This clone has a single count. In nucleotides, the CDR3 is TGTGCCAGTAGTCGCGGGACAGGGGGCTTTATGGGCGAGCAGTACTTC. Translated: CASSRGTGGFMGEQYF. The V gene is TRBV19, the J gene TRBJ2-7; 12 nucleotides match TRBD1. Germline V CDR1 and CDR2: LNHDA, SQIVND (reference sequence). The CDR3 totals 16 residues. After removal of 5 bases from V and 6 bases from J, the junction contained 11 bases not matched to a gene. The full variable domain, its missing parts supplied by reference TRBV19 and TRBJ2-7, is DGGITQSPKYLFRKEGQNVTLSCEQNLNHDAMYWYRQDPGQGLRLIYYSQIVNDFQKGDIAEGYSVSREKKESFPLTVTSAQKNPTAFYLCASSRGTGGFMGEQYFGPGTRLTVT.

V gene TRBV5-1 combines with J gene TRBJ2-1; 9 nucleotides align to TRBD2. Germline-derived CDR1 and CDR2 are SGHRS and YFSETQ. The CDR3 runs 17 residues. Trimming at V came to 0 bases and at J to 7 bases, leaving 11 bases not matched to a gene. In DNA form, the CDR3 reads TGCGCCAGCAGCTTGGCCCTAGCTAGCGGGACGGGTAATGAGCAGTTCTTC. Residues: CASSLALASGTGNEQFF.

This chain connects TRBV14 to TRBJ1-4; D might be TRBD1 (6 bases). The CDR3 is made up of 15 amino acids. The germline gives CDR1 SGHDN, CDR2 FVKESK. Trimming cost V 0 bases and J 8 bases, with 13 bases left between them. The CDR3 nucleotides read TGTGCCAGCAGCCAAGATACGGGGGCGGGGGAAAAACTGTTTTTT. This translates into CASSQDTGAGEKLFF.

This sequence joins TRBV27 and TRBJ1-1; no clear D. Germline CDR1 reads MNHEY; CDR2 reads SMNVEV (reference sequence). Deletions cut 3 bases from V and 1 base from J, with 9 bases between. This CDR3 spans 14 amino acids. For the CDR3, the DNA is TGTGCCAGCAGTTTTGAACAGAGGAACACTGAAGCTTTCTTT. Protein sequence: CASSFEQRNTEAFF.

This chain joins TRBV6-6 and TRBJ2-1, with a possible D match to TRBD2 (6 bases). CDR1 MNHNY and CDR2 SVGAGI come from the germline V gene (reference sequence). V dropped 7 bases and J dropped 8 bases, with 21 bases sitting between them. CDR3 length: 15 amino acids. The CDR3 is CASIGRLGRIHEQFF. In nucleotides, the CDR3 is TGTGCCAGCATTGGGAGGCTAGGTCGGATCCATGAGCAGTTCTTC.

The chain carries TRBV6-1 and TRBJ2-2; TRBD2 aligns across 8 bases. Germline V gene sequence: CDR1 MNHNS, CDR2 SASEGT. V shed 6 bases, J shed 7 bases, and the junction held 7 bases outside the gene matches. The CDR3 sequence is 14 residues long. CDR3 protein: CASRGLVGVGELFF. The CDR3 nucleotides are TGTGCCAGCAGGGGACTAGTGGGTGTCGGGGAGCTGTTTTTT.

The rearrangement uses TRBV4-3 and TRBJ2-5; 9 bases agree with TRBD2. The V segment lost 0 bases and the J segment 0 bases; nucleotides outside the gene matches: 2. The CDR3 is 16 residues long. The germline V gene has CDR1 LGHNA and CDR2 YSLEER. CDR3 sequence (DNA): TGCGCCAGCAGCCAAGATCTAGCGGGATACCAAGAGACCCAGTACTTC. Protein sequence: CASSQDLAGYQETQYF.

The chain recombines TRBV18 with TRBJ2-3; 9 nucleotides align to TRBD1. J was trimmed by 4 bases and V by 3 bases; bases with no gene match: 8. Germline V gene lookup returns CDR1 KGHSH and CDR2 LQKENI. The CDR3 is made up of 16 amino acids. The CDR3 DNA is TGTGCCAGCTCACCGCAGCCCGACAGGGGGTCAGATACGCAGTATTTT. The encoded protein is CASSPQPDRGSDTQYF.

The chain recombines TRBV5-1 with TRBJ1-1; no definite D call. Germline-derived CDR1 and CDR2 are SGHRS and YFSETQ. V was cut by 4 bases and J by 3 bases, with 13 bases left in between. The CDR3 has 14 residues. The CDR3, as DNA: TGCGCCAGCAGCGCCCAGTCGTGGGACACTGAAGCTTTCTTT. This gives the protein CASSAQSWDTEAFF.

The chain carries TRBV10-1 and TRBJ2-2; D possibly matches TRBD1 or TRBD2 (5 bases each). The V end lost 9 bases, the J end lost 4 bases, and 21 bases lay between the germline ends. The CDR3 is 16 amino acids. Germline CDR1 and CDR2: WNHNN and SYGVQD (reference sequence). The CDR3 DNA is TGCGCCAGAACCCGAGAGGGGAAGAGGTTCACCGGGGAGCTGTTTTTT. Protein product: CARTREGKRFTGELFF.

The V gene is TRBV11-2, the J gene TRBJ1-4; D unresolved. This CDR3 is built from 12 residues. The V end lost 2 bases, the J end lost 7 bases, and 5 bases lay between the germline ends. CDR1 is SGHAT and CDR2 is FQNNGV in the germline V gene. The CDR3 loop is CASSLIGEKLFF. CDR3 bases: TGTGCCAGCAGCTTAATTGGTGAAAAACTGTTTTTT. Full variable domain (rest looked up from reference TRBV11-2 and TRBJ1-4): EAGVAQSPRYKIIEKRQSVAFWCNPISGHATLYWYQQILGQGPKLLIQFQNNGVVDDSQLPKDRFSAERLKGVDSTLKIQPAKLEDSAVYLCASSLIGEKLFFGSGTQLSVL.

The V and J genes are TRBV15 and TRBJ2-7; D ambiguous. The CDR3 runs 12 residues. V gave up 0 bases and J gave up 10 bases, with 10 bases separating them. Germline V gene data show CDR1 as LNHNV and CDR2 as YYDKDF (reference sequence). In DNA form, the CDR3 reads TGTGCCACCAGCAGAGATCGAACGATCCAGTACTTC. Translation: CATSRDRTIQYF.

This clone was seen just once. The genes are TRBV5-6 and TRBJ1-2; no reliable D call. The CDR3 is 13 amino acids. Trimming left V 0 bases short and J 5 bases short, with 8 bases between. In germline, CDR1 is SGHDT, CDR2 YYEEEE. The CDR3 loop reads CASSLAQEYGYTF. Here the CDR3 DNA reads TGTGCCAGCAGCTTGGCCCAGGAGTATGGCTACACCTTC.